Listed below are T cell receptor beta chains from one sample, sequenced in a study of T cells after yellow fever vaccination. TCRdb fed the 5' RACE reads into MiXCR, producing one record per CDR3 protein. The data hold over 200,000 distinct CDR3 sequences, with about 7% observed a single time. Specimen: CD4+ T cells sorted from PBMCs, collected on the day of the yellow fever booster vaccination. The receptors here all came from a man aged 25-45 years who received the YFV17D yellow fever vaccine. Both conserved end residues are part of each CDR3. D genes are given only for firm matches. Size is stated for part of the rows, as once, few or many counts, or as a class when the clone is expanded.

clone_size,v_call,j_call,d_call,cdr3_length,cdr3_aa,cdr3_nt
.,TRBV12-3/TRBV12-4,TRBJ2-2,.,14,CASTPTLRTGELFF,TGTGCCAGCACCCCCACCCTCCGGACCGGGGAGCTGTTTTTT
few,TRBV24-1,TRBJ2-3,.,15,CATSDLSGNTDTQYF,TGTGCCACCAGTGATTTGTCAGGGAACACAGATACGCAGTATTTT
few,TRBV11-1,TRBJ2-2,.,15,CASSLESANTGELFF,TGTGCCAGCAGCTTAGAAAGCGCGAACACCGGGGAGCTGTTTTTT
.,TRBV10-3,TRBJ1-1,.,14,CAISQDGRPTEAFF,TGTGCCATCAGCCAGGACGGTCGTCCTACTGAAGCTTTCTTT
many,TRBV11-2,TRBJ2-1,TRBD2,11,CASGTINEQFF,TGTGCCAGCGGGACTATCAATGAGCAGTTCTTC
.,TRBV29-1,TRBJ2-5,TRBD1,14,CSVRSRQGAETQYF,TGCAGCGTCCGATCGAGACAGGGGGCAGAGACCCAGTACTTC
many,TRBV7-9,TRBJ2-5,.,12,CASIRGEETQYF,TGTGCCAGCATCCGGGGTGAAGAGACCCAGTACTTC
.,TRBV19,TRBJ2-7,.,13,CASSRTGDYEQYF,TGTGCCAGTAGTAGAACCGGAGATTACGAGCAGTACTTC
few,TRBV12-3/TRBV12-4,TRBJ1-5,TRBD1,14,CASSLTGRDQPQHF,TGTGCCAGCAGTTTGACAGGGAGGGATCAGCCCCAGCATTTT
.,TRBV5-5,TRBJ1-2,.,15,CASTANPPAAYGYTF,TGTGCCAGCACTGCCAACCCCCCGGCGGCCTATGGCTACACCTTC
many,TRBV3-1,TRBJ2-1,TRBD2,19,CASSQLPLAGGNLGNEQFF,TGTGCCAGCAGCCAGTTACCCCTAGCGGGAGGGAATTTGGGCAATGAGCAGTTCTTC
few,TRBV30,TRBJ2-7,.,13,CAWRRAANYEQYF,TGTGCCTGGAGGAGGGCGGCTAATTACGAGCAGTACTTC
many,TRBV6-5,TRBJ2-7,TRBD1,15,CASRSPGQGNYEQYF,TGTGCCAGCAGATCTCCGGGACAGGGGAACTACGAGCAGTACTTC
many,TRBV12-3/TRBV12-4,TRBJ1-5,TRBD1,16,CASSSTPGQASGPQHF,TGTGCCAGCAGTTCTACACCGGGACAGGCCTCCGGGCCCCAGCATTTT
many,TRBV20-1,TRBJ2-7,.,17,CSASISPPGRLPYEQYF,TGCAGTGCTAGTATCTCCCCTCCGGGGAGGTTGCCCTACGAGCAGTACTTC
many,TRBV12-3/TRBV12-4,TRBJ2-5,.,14,CASSFSGAQETQYF,TGTGCCAGCAGTTTTTCAGGAGCACAAGAGACCCAGTACTTC
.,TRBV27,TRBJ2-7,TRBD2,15,CASSFSGRALYEQYF,TGTGCCAGCAGTTTTAGCGGGAGGGCCCTTTACGAGCAGTACTTC
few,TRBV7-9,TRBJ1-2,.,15,CASSLGGAPNYGYTF,TGTGCCAGCAGCTTAGGTGGGGCCCCTAACTATGGCTACACCTTC
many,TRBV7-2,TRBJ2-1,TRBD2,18,CASSRRGLILAGGNEQFF,TGTGCCAGCAGCCGGCGGGGACTTATACTGGCGGGAGGGAATGAGCAGTTCTTC
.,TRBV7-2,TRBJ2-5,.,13,CASSLWEQETQYF,TGTGCCAGCAGCTTGTGGGAGCAAGAGACCCAGTACTTC
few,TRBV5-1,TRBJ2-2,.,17,CASSLVRGPTNTGELFF,TGCGCCAGCAGCTTGGTGAGGGGACCTACGAACACCGGGGAGCTGTTTTTT
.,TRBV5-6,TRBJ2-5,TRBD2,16,CASSLATSGIQETQNF,TGTGCCAGCAGCTTGGCTACTAGCGGAATACAAGAGACCCAGAACTTC
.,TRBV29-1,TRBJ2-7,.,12,CSARPPVGEQYF,TGCAGCGCTAGACCTCCGGTCGGCGAGCAGTACTTC
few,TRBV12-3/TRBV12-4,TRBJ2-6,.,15,CASSLGVFGANVLTF,TGTGCCAGCAGTTTAGGTGTCTTTGGGGCCAACGTCCTGACTTTC
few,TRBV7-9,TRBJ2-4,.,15,CASSLGAGDMNIQYF,TGTGCCAGCAGCTTAGGAGCAGGGGATATGAACATTCAGTACTTC
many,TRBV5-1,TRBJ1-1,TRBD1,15,CASSFGGQKNTEAFF,TGCGCCAGCAGCTTCGGGGGACAGAAGAACACTGAAGCTTTCTTT
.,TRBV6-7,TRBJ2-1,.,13,CASKVLSYNEQFF,TGTGCCAGCAAGGTACTTTCCTACAATGAGCAGTTCTTC
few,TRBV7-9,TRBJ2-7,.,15,CASSLAGQKAYEQYF,TGTGCCAGCAGCTTAGCAGGCCAGAAAGCCTACGAGCAGTACTTC
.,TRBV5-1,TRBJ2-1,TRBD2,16,CASSAQTSGTGGEQFF,TGCGCCAGCAGCGCCCAGACTAGCGGGACGGGAGGTGAGCAGTTCTTC
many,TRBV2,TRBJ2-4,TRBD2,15,CASSEGGSVKNIQYF,TGTGCCAGCAGTGAAGGCGGGAGTGTCAAAAACATTCAGTACTTC
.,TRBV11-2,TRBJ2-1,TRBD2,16,CASSPGLLVGGNEQFF,TGTGCCAGCAGCCCAGGACTCTTAGTGGGGGGGAATGAGCAGTTCTTC
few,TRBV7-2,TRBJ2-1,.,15,CASSPLGAEYNEQFF,TGTGCCAGCAGCCCGTTGGGAGCTGAGTACAATGAGCAGTTCTTC
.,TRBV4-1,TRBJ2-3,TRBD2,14,CASRELAGADTQYF,TGCGCCAGCAGAGAACTAGCGGGAGCAGATACGCAGTATTTT
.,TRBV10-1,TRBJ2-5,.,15,CASSEKVMAGETQYF,TGCGCCAGCAGTGAGAAGGTTATGGCCGGGGAGACCCAGTACTTC
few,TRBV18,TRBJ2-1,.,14,CASSPNHAADVGFF,TGTGCCAGCTCACCCAACCACGCGGCAGACGTAGGTTTCTTC
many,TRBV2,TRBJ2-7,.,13,CASKNRDFHEQYF,TGTGCCAGCAAGAACAGGGACTTCCACGAGCAGTACTTC
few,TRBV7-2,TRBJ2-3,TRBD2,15,CASSRLAGETDTQYF,TGTGCCAGCAGCCGACTAGCGGGAGAGACAGATACGCAGTATTTT
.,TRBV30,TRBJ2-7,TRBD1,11,CAWGTAYEQYF,TGTGCCTGGGGGACAGCCTACGAGCAGTACTTC
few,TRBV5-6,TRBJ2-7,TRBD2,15,CASSLVSSGSLEQYF,TGTGCCAGCAGCTTGGTCTCTAGCGGTTCTCTCGAGCAGTACTTC
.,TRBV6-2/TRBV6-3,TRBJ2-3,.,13,CASSYRAANTQYF,TGTGCCAGCAGTTACAGGGCGGCAAATACGCAGTATTTT
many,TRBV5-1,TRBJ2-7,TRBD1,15,CASSLARDRLYEQYF,TGCGCCAGCAGCTTGGCCCGGGACAGGTTATACGAGCAGTACTTC
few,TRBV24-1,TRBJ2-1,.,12,CATSGGDFEQFF,TGTGCCACCAGCGGGGGAGATTTTGAGCAGTTCTTC
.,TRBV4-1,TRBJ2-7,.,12,CASSQLGVEQYF,TGCGCCAGCAGCCAACTGGGGGTCGAGCAGTACTTC
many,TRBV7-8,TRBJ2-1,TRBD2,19,CASSLAFLVTSGMSDEQFF,TGTGCCAGCAGCTTAGCGTTCCTTGTGACTAGCGGTATGTCGGATGAGCAGTTCTTC
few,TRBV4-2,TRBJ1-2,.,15,CASSQDWGRSYGYTF,TGTGCCAGCAGCCAAGACTGGGGAAGGAGCTATGGCTACACCTTC
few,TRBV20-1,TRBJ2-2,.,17,CSAREARGLAPTGELFF,TGCAGTGCTAGAGAAGCGCGCGGGCTAGCCCCCACCGGGGAGCTGTTTTTT